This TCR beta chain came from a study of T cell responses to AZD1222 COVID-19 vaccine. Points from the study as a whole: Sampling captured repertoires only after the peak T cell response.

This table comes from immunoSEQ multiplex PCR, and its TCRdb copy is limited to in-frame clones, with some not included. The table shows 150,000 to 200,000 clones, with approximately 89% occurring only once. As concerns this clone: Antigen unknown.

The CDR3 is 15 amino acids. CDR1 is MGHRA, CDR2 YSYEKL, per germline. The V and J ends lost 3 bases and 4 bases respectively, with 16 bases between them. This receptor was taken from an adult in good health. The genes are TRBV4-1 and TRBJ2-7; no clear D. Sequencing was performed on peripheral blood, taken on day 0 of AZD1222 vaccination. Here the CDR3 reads CASSHTTDALYEQYF. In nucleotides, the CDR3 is TGCGCCAGCAGCCATACGACGGACGCCCTGTACGAGCAGTACTTC.